The rows below give T cell receptor beta chains drawn from one sample of a study of blood T cells in healthy people across ages. TCRdb fed the 5' RACE reads into MiXCR, producing one record per CDR3 protein. The table shows 1 million or so distinct CDR3 sequences, with 20% to 25% occurring only once. These data were also reused for a study on T cells of mothers and their children.

Sample: blood. All receptors derive from a girl aged 2 to 10 in good health. CDR3s include the opening cysteine and the closing phenylalanine or tryptophan. The order of the fields is CDR3 DNA, CDR3 protein, J gene, clone size, V gene, D gene. D genes are given only for firm matches. Size is stated for part of the rows, as once, few or many counts, or as a class when the clone is expanded.

TGTGCCAGCTCACCGGTAGCGGGTTCCTACGAGCAGTACTTC	CASSPVAGSYEQYF	TRBJ2-7	-	TRBV18	TRBD2
TGTGCCAGCAGCTTAGAGGTAGCCAGTAACTATGACTACACCTTC	CASSLEVASNYDYTF	TRBJ1-2	-	TRBV7-9	-
TGTGCCAGCAGTTTCAGGGTCCTAGGAGGCTATGGCTACACCTTC	CASSFRVLGGYGYTF	TRBJ1-2	-	TRBV6-5	-
TGTACTAGTGGTTTCCTAGCGGGCACAGATACGCAGTATTTT	CTSGFLAGTDTQYF	TRBJ2-3	few	TRBV12-5	TRBD2
TGCAGCGTTGAAGATTCCCAGGGTGGCTACGAGCAGTACTTC	CSVEDSQGGYEQYF	TRBJ2-7	-	TRBV29-1	-
TGTGCCAGTAGTATGCGGGGCCAGGGGGAGACCCAGTACTTC	CASSMRGQGETQYF	TRBJ2-5	-	TRBV19	-
TGTGCCAGCAGTGGCCAATCTGGAAACACCATATATTTT	CASSGQSGNTIYF	TRBJ1-3	-	TRBV12-3/TRBV12-4	-
TGTGCCAGCAGCCACGTTGCAGGTCCATACGGTAACACTGAAGCTTTCTTT	CASSHVAGPYGNTEAFF	TRBJ1-1	-	TRBV14	-
TGCAGCCCGCGCCACCCCAACAATGAGCAGTTCTTC	CSPRHPNNEQFF	TRBJ2-1	-	TRBV29-1	-
TGTGCCAGCAGTTTCTCTAGCGACGTGACCCAGTACTTC	CASSFSSDVTQYF	TRBJ2-5	few	TRBV28	-
TGTGCCATCAGCACAGGAAGAGATTCACCCCTCCACTTT	CAISTGRDSPLHF	TRBJ1-6	few	TRBV10-3	-
TGTGCCAGCAGTGATGGCGGGGGGCATAGGACTGAAGCTTTCTTT	CASSDGGGHRTEAFF	TRBJ1-1	-	TRBV2	-
TGTGCCAGTCTTCCGAGTGGGTTCGGAGAGACCCAGTACTTC	CASLPSGFGETQYF	TRBJ2-5	-	TRBV28	-
TGTGCCAGCAGCTCTCTACAGGTCATGAACACTGAAGCTTTCTTT	CASSSLQVMNTEAFF	TRBJ1-1	-	TRBV28	-
TGTGCCAGCAGCTCACGCTTGGGGGGCTCCTACAATGAGCAGTTCTTC	CASSSRLGGSYNEQFF	TRBJ2-1	few	TRBV7-9	-
TGTGCCACCAGCAGGGGCCAAACGGGAGTTGTCACAGATACGCAGTATTTT	CATSRGQTGVVTDTQYF	TRBJ2-3	-	TRBV15	-
TGCAGCGTTGGATACAACCGGGACAGAAACATTCAGTACTTC	CSVGYNRDRNIQYF	TRBJ2-4	few	TRBV29-1	TRBD1
TGCGCCAGCAGCTTGGCAGAGGGGGCTTTCTACGAGCAGTACTTC	CASSLAEGAFYEQYF	TRBJ2-7	-	TRBV5-1	TRBD1
TGTGCCAGCAGCTTGACTCTTTACGAGCAGTACTTC	CASSLTLYEQYF	TRBJ2-7	many	TRBV7-2	-
TGTGCCAGCAGCCAAGATGTCCATCGGGGCAATGAGCAGTTCTTC	CASSQDVHRGNEQFF	TRBJ2-1	-	TRBV14	-
TGCAGTGCTAGGCGGGAGGTCGGGTACAATGAGCAGTTCTTC	CSARREVGYNEQFF	TRBJ2-1	few	TRBV20-1	TRBD2
TGTGCCAGCAGTTTCTCGGACAGGGACTACACCTTC	CASSFSDRDYTF	TRBJ1-2	few	TRBV6-5	TRBD1
TGTGCCAGCAGGCCCCCGGGCTTTCCAGGAGAGACCCAGTACTTC	CASRPPGFPGETQYF	TRBJ2-5	many	TRBV6-6	-
TGTGCCAGCAGCTCAGGACTATCTACGCAGTATTTT	CASSSGLSTQYF	TRBJ2-3	few	TRBV7-6	-
TGTGCCAGCAGGCAAACAGGGGCCGGGGAGCTGTTTTTT	CASRQTGAGELFF	TRBJ2-2	-	TRBV2	TRBD1
TGCGCCGGGTCGCGGTACGAGCAGTGCTTC	CAGSRYEQCF	TRBJ2-7	few	TRBV4-1	-
TGTGCCAGCAGCCAACCCCAAGCGGGGGGCGGAGATACGCAGTATTTT	CASSQPQAGGGDTQYF	TRBJ2-3	few	TRBV4-2	TRBD2
TGTGCCAGCAGCCTCCTGACAGGGCTTAAACTTGACTACACCTTC	CASSLLTGLKLDYTF	TRBJ1-2	once	TRBV11-2	TRBD1
TGCGCCAGCAGCCAAGACCCGGCGGGAGGGCGGGGTGAGCAGTTCTTC	CASSQDPAGGRGEQFF	TRBJ2-1	-	TRBV4-1	TRBD2
TGTGCCACCAGTGCCTTGGGACTAGCGGGAGGAGAGACCCAGTACTTC	CATSALGLAGGETQYF	TRBJ2-5	-	TRBV24-1	TRBD2
TGTGCCAGCAGGGGACTAGCGGACACAGATACGCAGTATTTT	CASRGLADTDTQYF	TRBJ2-3	many	TRBV6-5	TRBD2
TGCGCCGGCAGCCAAGATTGGGGGGTCGACTCCTACGAGCAGTACTTC	CAGSQDWGVDSYEQYF	TRBJ2-7	few	TRBV4-3	-
TGTGCCAGCAGTTTTAGGTTCGGGGATACGCAGTATTTT	CASSFRFGDTQYF	TRBJ2-3	few	TRBV27	-
TGCAGTGCCAGACAGATCCTAGCCAAAAACATTCAGTACTTC	CSARQILAKNIQYF	TRBJ2-4	few	TRBV20-1	-
TGTGCCAGCTCGCCGATATCCAGCTCCTACAATGAGCAGTTCTTC	CASSPISSSYNEQFF	TRBJ2-1	few	TRBV18	-
TGTGCCAGCAGCTTTGCGGGGGCCTTCTACAATGAGCAGTTCTTC	CASSFAGAFYNEQFF	TRBJ2-1	-	TRBV7-3	-
TGTGCCACCAGCAGAGATCGAAGCAGGGTCGAGACCCAGTACTTC	CATSRDRSRVETQYF	TRBJ2-5	-	TRBV15	-
TGTGCCACCAGTGATAGCGGCGGAAGGGGGACAGATACGCAGTATTTT	CATSDSGGRGTDTQYF	TRBJ2-3	-	TRBV24-1	-
TGTGCCAGCAGCCAAGAGAACGTCCCTTGGCGTCAAGAGACCCAGTACTTC	CASSQENVPWRQETQYF	TRBJ2-5	-	TRBV3-1	-
TGCGCCAGCAGCCAAGATAAAGGGGTCCGGGACAGGTCCAGCTCCTACGAGCAGTACTTC	CASSQDKGVRDRSSSYEQYF	TRBJ2-7	-	TRBV4-1	TRBD1
TGTGCTAGTGTTTCCCCCTCCAACAGGGTTAACACCGGGGAGCTGTTTTTT	CASVSPSNRVNTGELFF	TRBJ2-2	few	TRBV12-5	-
TGTGCCACCAGTCACAGCACAGATACGCAGTATTTT	CATSHSTDTQYF	TRBJ2-3	-	TRBV24-1	-